This T cell receptor (beta chain) was sequenced in a study of blood T cell repertoires in COVID-19. Across the whole study: Samples taken during acute and convalescent COVID-19 were collected in the United States, Italy and Spain. PBMCs, B-cell-depleted T cells, or T cells provided the cDNA or gDNA that made up the material.

As originally analysed: How many nucleated cells were present was estimated from reference gene primer amplification. Here immunoSEQ multiplex PCR was the method, and the copy in TCRdb shows in-frame clones only, minus some. V, J and clone size are taken as reported in that table, and D and trimming were inferred from the DNA itself. The table has 85,000 to 130,000 clones, about 88% seen once. The CDR3 runs to 14 residues. Germline values: CDR1 MNHEY, CDR2 SVGEGT. Between the trimmed V and J ends, which lost 7 bases and 4 bases, there was a span of 16 bases. The rearrangement uses TRBV6-2 or TRBV6-3 and TRBJ1-1; D gene ambiguous. This TCR was recovered from a human donor in a cohort sampled during active COVID-19. Sample: peripheral blood. DNA for the CDR3: TGTGCCAGCAACCCGGGCTCCCTAACCACTGAAGCTTTCTTT. Translating gives CASNPGSLTTEAFF.